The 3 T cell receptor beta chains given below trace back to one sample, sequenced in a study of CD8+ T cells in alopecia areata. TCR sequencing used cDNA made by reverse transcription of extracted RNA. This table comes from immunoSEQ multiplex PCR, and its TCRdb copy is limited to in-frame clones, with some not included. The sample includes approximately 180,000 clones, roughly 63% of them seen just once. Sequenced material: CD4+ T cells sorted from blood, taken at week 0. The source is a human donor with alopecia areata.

The CDR3 loop is CSVLVVQEAFF. The CDR3 coding sequence is TGCAGCGTTCTGGTCGTGCAAGAAGCTTTCTTT. V usage is TRBV29-1 and J usage is TRBJ1-1; D gene ambiguous. The CDR3 runs to 11 residues. The germline V gene has CDR1 SQVTM and CDR2 ANQGSEA. Between the trimmed V and J ends, which lost 5 bases and 8 bases, there was a span of 12 bases.

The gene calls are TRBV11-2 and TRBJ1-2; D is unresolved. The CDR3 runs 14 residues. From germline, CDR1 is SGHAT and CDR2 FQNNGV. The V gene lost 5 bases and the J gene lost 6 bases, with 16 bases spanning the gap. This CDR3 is CASSRTPEGHGYTF. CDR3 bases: TGTGCCAGCAGCCGTACTCCGGAAGGGCATGGCTACACCTTC.

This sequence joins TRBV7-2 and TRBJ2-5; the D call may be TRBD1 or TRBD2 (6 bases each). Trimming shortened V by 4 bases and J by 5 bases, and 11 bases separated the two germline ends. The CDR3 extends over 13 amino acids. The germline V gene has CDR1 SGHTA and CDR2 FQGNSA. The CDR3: CASSSRRGETQYF. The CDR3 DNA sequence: TGTGCCAGCAGCTCCCGGAGGGGGGAGACCCAGTACTTC.